The following is a T cell receptor beta chain sequence with its context. The antigen is unknown. The V segment lost 4 bases and the J segment 3 bases; nucleotides outside the gene matches: 6. CDR1 and CDR2 from the germline V gene are SGHNT and YYREEE (reference sequence). The CDR3 totals 15 residues. The PCR employed 60 Vbeta primers together with 13 Jbeta primers. Sequencing used immunoSEQ multiplex PCR; TCRdb keeps in-frame clones, though not all of them. The sample has roughly 140,000 clones; 79% are singletons. The sample belongs to a study of cytomegalovirus exposure and HLA in healthy donors. General study results and limits: Prior analysis indicated that the majority of TCR beta V segments exhibited productivity approximately 90% or approximately 30% of the time. The authors considered a cluster of highly shared sequence variants likely to be a sequencing artifact. When presence/absence was analysed, sequencing depth was taken to be roughly uniform across donors.

V usage is TRBV5-4 and J usage is TRBJ2-1, with TRBD1 matching 8 bases. This receptor was identified in a man aged 50-60 years in good health and CMV-seropositive. Specimen: PBMCs. CDR3 region: CASSPGGGFYNEQFF. CDR3 in DNA: TGTGCCAGCAGCCCAGGGGGCGGCTTCTACAATGAGCAGTTCTTC.